Below, 23 T cell receptor beta chains from the same sample are listed, as sequenced in a study of T cell repertoires in cytomegalovirus infection. TCRdb reprocessed the reads via MiXCR and lists one record per CDR3 protein. The sample includes a few hundred thousand distinct CDR3 sequences, approximately 10% seen only once; the top ten take roughly 15%. The sequenced sample was PBMCs. The receptors come from a human donor in good health (CMV status not recorded). Some clones in this sample may be carry-over from other donors' samples.

This clonotype showed up many times. The chain is built from TRBV7-2 and TRBJ1-1; no definite D call. V lost 1 base and J 0 bases, leaving 9 bases between the germline ends. CDR1 is SGHTA, CDR2 FQGNSA, per germline. The CDR3 consists of 15 residues. Here the CDR3 reads CASSLGNGLNTEAFF. CDR3 nucleotides: TGTGCCAGCAGCTTAGGGAACGGGTTGAACACTGAAGCTTTCTTT.

The chain is built from TRBV7-9 and TRBJ1-2; D possibly corresponds to TRBD1 (5 bases). Germline-derived CDR1 and CDR2 are SEHNR and FQNEAQ (reference sequence). The CDR3 length is 16 residues. Trimming cost V 5 bases and J 5 bases, with 21 bases left between them. Written as DNA, the CDR3 is TGTGCCAGCAGCCCCCCCGGGGGAGATTGGGATTATGGCTACACCTTC. Translating it yields CASSPPGGDWDYGYTF.

This clonotype was observed at least ten times. This chain links TRBV19 with TRBJ2-4; TRBD1 agrees at 7 bases. The ends lost 6 bases at V and 5 bases at J; junction bases unmatched: 7. CDR1 LNHDA and CDR2 SQIVND come from the germline V gene (reference sequence). This CDR3 is built from 14 residues. The DNA of the CDR3 is TGTGCCAGTAGACCATATGACAGGGAAAACATTCAGTACTTC. It yields the protein CASRPYDRENIQYF. Together with reference TRBV19 and TRBJ2-4, the CDR3 gives the full variable domain: DGGITQSPKYLFRKEGQNVTLSCEQNLNHDAMYWYRQDPGQGLRLIYYSQIVNDFQKGDIAEGYSVSREKKESFPLTVTSAQKNPTAFYLCASRPYDRENIQYFGAGTRLSVL.

This clonotype was picked up many times. The CDR3 spells CASSGGGQPQHF. DNA for the CDR3: TGTGCCAGCAGCGGGGGGGGACAGCCCCAGCATTTT. The chain couples TRBV7-2 to TRBJ1-5, with D perhaps matching TRBD1 (5 bases). This CDR3 region has 12 residues. With 5 bases removed from V and 7 bases from J, the gap between germline ends came to 9 bases. Per the germline V gene, CDR1 is SGHTA and CDR2 is FQGNSA.

This clonotype was seen many times. The CDR3 nucleotides read TGTGCCAGCAGTATCGACAGGCTCTCCACCGGGGAGCTGTTTTTT. Its protein is CASSIDRLSTGELFF. The V gene is TRBV7-2, the J gene TRBJ2-2; a possible D gene is TRBD1 (6 bases). The CDR3 length is 15 residues. Germline V gene lookup returns CDR1 SGHTA and CDR2 FQGNSA. Trimming cost V 6 bases and J 4 bases, with 15 bases left between them.

This clonotype was observed a few times. The V gene is TRBV25-1, the J gene TRBJ1-6; D uncertain. Germline loops: CDR1 MGHDK, CDR2 SYGVNS. The CDR3 is 13 amino acids. Trimming removed 2 bases at V and 7 bases at J, with 6 bases between. The CDR3 nucleotides are TGTGCCAGCAGTGAACCCGGAAATTCACCCCTCCACTTT. It encodes CASSEPGNSPLHF.

The V and J genes are TRBV30 and TRBJ1-4, with 7 bases aligning to TRBD1. Germline V CDR1 and CDR2: GTSNPN, SVGIG (reference sequence). The CDR3 contains 13 residues. Unmatched junction bases numbered 7, after V lost 4 bases and J lost 8 bases. The CDR3 DNA follows: TGTGCCTGGAACAGGGGATTCATGGAAAAACTGTTTTTT. As protein: CAWNRGFMEKLFF.

This clonotype was detected ten times or more. No conserved phenylalanine or tryptophan ends this CDR3, so it is likely a read error. The limits of the CDR3 on the DNA are not certain, so only TCRdb's listed CDR3 is given. The chain carries TRBV7-4 and TRBJ1-1. The CDR3 spans 12 residues, counting both ends. CDR1 SGHVT and CDR2 SQSDAQ come from the germline V gene. This CDR3 is CASSLDGNSPVV.

In this sample, this clonotype turned up many times. CDR3 loop: CASSREVSGNTIYF. The CDR3 region has the DNA TGTGCCAGCAGCCGCGAAGTCTCTGGAAACACCATATATTTT. V and J are TRBV7-2 and TRBJ1-3; D unresolved. V was pared by 5 bases and J by 0 bases, with 8 bases between. The CDR3 totals 14 residues. The germline V gene has CDR1 SGHTA and CDR2 FQGNSA.

Concerning this clonotype: One junction end disagrees with the germline gene, perhaps due to a read error. The chain combines TRBV29-1 with TRBJ2-7; no clear D gene. Per germline, CDR1 SQVTM and CDR2 ANQGSEA. The CDR3 runs 12 residues. The CDR3 is CSVEDRAYKQYF. As DNA, the CDR3 is TGCAGCGTTGAAGATCGAGCCTACAAGCAGTACTTC.

This clonotype appeared a single time. The genes are TRBV20-1 and TRBJ1-1; 11 bases align to TRBD1. The germline V gene encodes CDR1 DFQATT and CDR2 SNEGSKA (reference sequence). This CDR3 comprises 17 residues. J gave up 5 bases and V 0 bases, and 11 bases lay outside the gene matches. CDR3 in DNA: TGCAGTGCTAGAGATCAGGGGCCCCGGGACAGGGGGACTGAAGCTTTCTTT. Translation gives CSARDQGPRDRGTEAFF.

This clonotype was found a few times. This rearrangement joins TRBV29-1 to TRBJ2-5; TRBD1 matches 9 bases. CDR1 SQVTM and CDR2 ANQGSEA come from the germline V gene. V trimming: 6 bases; J trimming: 5 bases; junction bases outside the gene matches: 13. The CDR3 covers 15 residues. The CDR3 loop reads CSVVLEQGARETQYF. For the CDR3, the DNA is TGCAGCGTCGTACTCGAACAGGGGGCACGGGAGACCCAGTACTTC.

This clonotype appeared many times. This chain connects TRBV28 to TRBJ1-4; unclear D gene. The V end was cut by 8 bases, the J end by 6 bases, with 7 bases between. The CDR3 is 11 amino acids. Germline V gives CDR1 MDHEN, CDR2 SYDVKM. CDR3 DNA sequence: TGTGCCAGCTGTTCGGATGAAAAACTGTTTTTT. It specifies CASCSDEKLFF. Full variable domain (missing parts from reference TRBV28 and TRBJ1-4): DVKVTQSSRYLVKRTGEKVFLECVQDMDHENMFWYRQDPGLGLRLIYFSYDVKMKEKGDIPEGYSVSREKKERFSLILESASTNQTSMYLCASCSDEKLFFGSGTQLSVL.

The rearrangement joins TRBV7-9 to TRBJ2-1, with 9 positions matching TRBD1. Germline trimming cut 5 bases from V and 8 bases from J; bases unmatched to any gene: 10. In germline, CDR1 is SEHNR, CDR2 FQNEAQ (reference sequence). CDR3 size: 15 residues. The CDR3, as DNA: TGTGCCAGCAGCGGCCGGGAACAGGGGGCCTATGAGCAGTTCTTC. Protein sequence: CASSGREQGAYEQFF.

This clonotype was recorded at least ten times. V usage is TRBV19 and J usage is TRBJ1-4; D is unresolved. CDR3 length equals 16 residues. Trimming took 3 bases from V and 1 from J, leaving 12 bases between them. The germline gives CDR1 LNHDA, CDR2 SQIVND (reference sequence). CDR3 bases: TGTGCCAGTAGTATCCCATCGAGGTTAACTAATGAAAAACTGTTTTTT. This sequence encodes CASSIPSRLTNEKLFF. Full variable domain (outside the CDR3, taken from reference TRBV19 and TRBJ1-4): DGGITQSPKYLFRKEGQNVTLSCEQNLNHDAMYWYRQDPGQGLRLIYYSQIVNDFQKGDIAEGYSVSREKKESFPLTVTSAQKNPTAFYLCASSIPSRLTNEKLFFGSGTQLSVL.

The chain recombines TRBV28 with TRBJ1-2; no definite D call. V shed 3 bases and J shed 7 bases, with 12 bases lying between them. This CDR3 region has 13 residues. Germline CDR1 reads MDHEN; CDR2 reads SYDVKM. CDR3: CASSFRQVGGYTF. For the CDR3, the DNA is TGTGCCAGCAGTTTTAGGCAGGTCGGTGGCTACACCTTC.

In this sample, this clonotype turned up many times. This chain connects TRBV7-2 to TRBJ2-7; TRBD2 agrees at 12 bases. The CDR3 runs 15 residues. V lost 5 bases to trimming and J lost 3 bases; unmatched junction nucleotides: 5. Looked up from germline, CDR1 is SGHTA and CDR2 is FQGNSA. The CDR3 reads CASSLRLAGDYEQYF. The CDR3 bases are TGTGCCAGCAGCCTCCGACTAGCGGGGGACTACGAGCAGTACTTC.

CDR3 residues: CASSLGPSGLSTDTQYF. Here the CDR3 DNA reads TGTGCCAGCAGCTTAGGGCCTAGCGGACTTAGCACAGATACGCAGTATTTT. V gene TRBV7-2 combines with J gene TRBJ2-3; 7 nucleotides agree with TRBD2. The CDR3 totals 17 residues. The J segment lost 0 bases and the V segment lost 1 base, leaving 7 bases of the junction unmatched. Germline assignment: CDR1 SGHTA and CDR2 FQGNSA.

This clonotype has a count of ten or more. The chain joins TRBV7-2 to TRBJ1-2, with 8 positions matching TRBD1. V was clipped by 2 bases and J by 5 bases; unmatched bases: 7. Germline V gene data show CDR1 as SGHTA and CDR2 as FQGNSA. The length of the CDR3 is 15 residues. This CDR3 is CASSLRVQGAYGYTF. CDR3 DNA: TGTGCCAGCAGCTTACGGGTTCAGGGGGCGTATGGCTACACCTTC.

This chain links TRBV28 with TRBJ1-6; D is ambiguous. V lost 6 bases and J lost 7, with 16 bases in between. The CDR3 contains 15 residues. CDR1 and CDR2 from the germline V gene are MDHEN and SYDVKM. CDR3 in amino acids: CASSDPRTANSPLHF. The CDR3 nucleotides are TGTGCCAGCAGCGACCCCAGAACTGCAAATTCACCCCTCCACTTT.

The V call is TRBV6-2 or TRBV6-3, the J call TRBJ2-7; D might be TRBD2 (5 bases). The germline V and J ends were trimmed by 0 bases and 12 bases, with 12 bases remaining between them. This CDR3 has 12 residues. Germline-derived CDR1 and CDR2 are MNHEY and SVGEGT. CDR3 residues: CASSYSSRSGYF. CDR3 in DNA: TGTGCCAGCAGTTACTCTTCTAGAAGCGGGTACTTC.

This clonotype was seen a handful of times. The chain is built from TRBV7-2 and TRBJ1-5; D unclear. From germline, CDR1 is SGHTA and CDR2 FQGNSA. CDR3 length equals 15 residues. Trimming took off 5 bases at V and 7 bases at J, with 18 bases between the two ends. CDR3 in amino acids: CASSPAVGVGQPQHF. CDR3 DNA sequence: TGTGCCAGCAGCCCGGCGGTCGGGGTCGGACAGCCCCAGCATTTT.

This clonotype came up many times. V is TRBV10-3 and J is TRBJ1-2, with D unresolved. In germline, CDR1 is ENHRY, CDR2 SYGVKD. V shed 1 base and J shed 8 bases, with 14 bases lying between them. The CDR3 length is 14 residues. Here the CDR3 DNA reads TGTGCCATCAGTGAGTTGGTCAGCGCTGGAGGCTACACCTTC. Translating it yields CAISELVSAGGYTF.